This is a list of T cell receptor beta chains from one sample in a study of blood T cell repertoires in COVID-19. Generated by immunoSEQ multiplex PCR, the TCRdb table keeps only in-frame clones and is missing some. The table records about 190,000 clones, approximately 84% of them present only once. Input material: PBMCs or T cells enriched from blood (not recorded which). Receptor source: a woman aged 30 to 39 who had recovered from COVID-19. Each CDR3 is given with its conserved first and last residue. Each record gives: D gene, V gene, clone size, J gene, CDR3 DNA, CDR3 protein. D genes are given only for firm matches. Some rows mark clone size as missing; the rest say once, few, many or name a class of expanded clone.

D: NA
V: TRBV6-5
size: NA
J: TRBJ2-1
DNA: TGTGCCAGCAGGAGGACGGGGAGCTACAATGAGCAGTTCTTC
CDR3: CASRRTGSYNEQFF

D: NA
V: TRBV6-4
size: NA
J: TRBJ2-1
DNA: TGTGCCAGCAGTGACTCGTTACAACCGGGCAATGAGCAGTTCTTC
CDR3: CASSDSLQPGNEQFF

D: TRBD1
V: TRBV7-2
size: NA
J: TRBJ2-1
DNA: TGTGCCAGCAGCTTAGTTGGGACAGGCGAGAATGAGCAGTTCTTC
CDR3: CASSLVGTGENEQFF

D: NA
V: TRBV30
size: few
J: TRBJ1-3
DNA: TGTGCCCCCAGAGGGGGGGCAGACTCTGGAAACACCATATATTTT
CDR3: CAPRGGADSGNTIYF

D: NA
V: TRBV7-8
size: NA
J: TRBJ1-5
DNA: TGTGCCAGCAGCTTAGAATCCCGTTCGGATCAGCCCCAGCATTTT
CDR3: CASSLESRSDQPQHF

D: NA
V: TRBV10-3
size: NA
J: TRBJ1-1
DNA: TGTGCCATCAGCCTAGACAGGACCGAAGCTTTCTTT
CDR3: CAISLDRTEAFF

D: NA
V: TRBV19
size: NA
J: TRBJ1-5
DNA: TGTGCCAGTAGTCCACAGGTGCATCAGCCCCAGCATTTT
CDR3: CASSPQVHQPQHF

D: NA
V: TRBV19
size: NA
J: TRBJ2-5
DNA: TGTGCCAGTAGTATCGCAGGGGAGACCCAGTACTTC
CDR3: CASSIAGETQYF

D: NA
V: TRBV7-9
size: NA
J: TRBJ1-5
DNA: TGTGCCAGCAGCTTAGCGGGGGCTGGATATAGCAATCAGCCCCAGCATTTT
CDR3: CASSLAGAGYSNQPQHF

D: NA
V: TRBV3-1/TRBV3-2
size: NA
J: TRBJ1-6
DNA: TGTGCCAGCAGCCAGAGCGGAAGCTCCTATAATTCACCCCTCCACTTT
CDR3: CASSQSGSSYNSPLHF

D: TRBD1
V: TRBV10-3
size: once
J: TRBJ2-2
DNA: TGTGCCATCAGCACCGGGACAGGGAACACCGGGGAGCTGTTTTTT
CDR3: CAISTGTGNTGELFF

D: TRBD2
V: TRBV5-4
size: NA
J: TRBJ2-7
DNA: TGTGCCAGCAGCCCGGGGGGGGCCCTTAGCTACGAGCAGTACTTC
CDR3: CASSPGGALSYEQYF

D: TRBD2
V: TRBV11-2
size: NA
J: TRBJ2-5
DNA: TGTGCCAGCAGCCCAGCGGGGGGGGAAGAGACCCAGTACTTC
CDR3: CASSPAGGEETQYF

D: NA
V: TRBV11-2
size: few
J: TRBJ2-5
DNA: TGTGCCAGCAGCTTTTGGGCTAACCAAGAGACCCAGTACTTC
CDR3: CASSFWANQETQYF

D: TRBD2
V: TRBV4-2
size: few
J: TRBJ2-2
DNA: TGTGCCAGCAGGTTGGGCCGACTAGCGGGAGACACCGGGGAGCTGTTTTTT
CDR3: CASRLGRLAGDTGELFF

D: NA
V: TRBV18
size: NA
J: TRBJ1-6
DNA: TGTGCCAGCTCACCACAGGAGCGGTCACCCCTCCACTTT
CDR3: CASSPQERSPLHF

D: TRBD2
V: TRBV2
size: once
J: TRBJ2-5
DNA: TGTGCCAGCATCAGATTAGCGGGGGGAGGCCAAGAGACCCAGTACTTC
CDR3: CASIRLAGGGQETQYF

D: TRBD2
V: TRBV19
size: NA
J: TRBJ2-7
DNA: TGTGCCAGTAGTATTGCCGTTTCTAGCGGAAGCCCCTACGAGCAGTACTTC
CDR3: CASSIAVSSGSPYEQYF

D: NA
V: TRBV18
size: NA
J: TRBJ2-3
DNA: TGTGCCAGCTCACCAAAGACCGGACAGATCACAGATACGCAGTATTTT
CDR3: CASSPKTGQITDTQYF

D: TRBD1
V: TRBV6-5
size: NA
J: TRBJ1-1
DNA: TGTGCCAGCAGTATGTTGGGGACAGCGAACACTGAAGCTTTCTTT
CDR3: CASSMLGTANTEAFF

D: NA
V: TRBV6-5
size: NA
J: TRBJ2-5
DNA: TGTGCCAGCAGACATACAAAGCAAGAGACCCAGTACTTC
CDR3: CASRHTKQETQYF

D: NA
V: TRBV5-5
size: NA
J: TRBJ1-5
DNA: TGTGCCAGCAGCTTGGGTGTCGGGGGAGGAAATCAGCCCCAGCATTTT
CDR3: CASSLGVGGGNQPQHF

D: TRBD1
V: TRBV5-4
size: NA
J: TRBJ1-1
DNA: TGTGCCAGCAGCCCAGGACAGGGGGCCGTTAAAATCACTGAAGCTTTCTTT
CDR3: CASSPGQGAVKITEAFF

D: TRBD1
V: TRBV29-1
size: NA
J: TRBJ1-1
DNA: TGCAGCGTTGAAGATGGTTGGTACAGGGGGAACACTGAAGCTTTCTTT
CDR3: CSVEDGWYRGNTEAFF

D: NA
V: TRBV5-1
size: once
J: TRBJ2-7
DNA: TGCGCCAGCAACTATGGGTTCTCCTACGAGCAGTACTTC
CDR3: CASNYGFSYEQYF

D: TRBD1
V: TRBV7-9
size: NA
J: TRBJ1-1
DNA: TGTGCCAGCAGCCCCGACAGGGACCCTAGGGGGACTGAAGCTTTCTTT
CDR3: CASSPDRDPRGTEAFF

D: NA
V: TRBV29-1
size: NA
J: TRBJ1-1
DNA: TGCAGCGTTGTGGTCCAGGGTGGGCACCATGAAGCTTTCTTT
CDR3: CSVVVQGGHHEAFF

D: TRBD1
V: TRBV12-3/TRBV12-4
size: NA
J: TRBJ1-3
DNA: TGTGCCAGCAGCCACCGACAGGGTCTGATATATTTT
CDR3: CASSHRQGLIYF

D: NA
V: TRBV24-1
size: NA
J: TRBJ1-5
DNA: TGTGCCACCGGGGAGGGGGGGGCCCATAGCAATCAGCCCCAGCATTTT
CDR3: CATGEGGAHSNQPQHF

D: NA
V: TRBV11-2
size: NA
J: TRBJ2-3
DNA: TGTGCCAGCAGCTTAGAAGGCAGGGGCGCAGATACGCAGTATTTT
CDR3: CASSLEGRGADTQYF

D: NA
V: TRBV7-2
size: few
J: TRBJ1-6
DNA: TGTGCCAGCAGCACGGGAGAGTGGAATTCACCCCTCCACTTT
CDR3: CASSTGEWNSPLHF

D: NA
V: TRBV7-9
size: NA
J: TRBJ2-6
DNA: TGTGCCAGCAGCTTAGGGGGAGTTAGAGCCAACGTCCTGACTTTC
CDR3: CASSLGGVRANVLTF

D: NA
V: TRBV28
size: NA
J: TRBJ1-2
DNA: TGTGCCAGCCGATGGGGCATTAACTATGGCTACACCTTC
CDR3: CASRWGINYGYTF

D: TRBD1
V: TRBV28
size: NA
J: TRBJ1-2
DNA: TGTGCCAGCACCGGGACAGGCGGTAACTATGGCTACACCTTC
CDR3: CASTGTGGNYGYTF

D: TRBD1
V: TRBV6-1
size: NA
J: TRBJ2-3
DNA: TGTGCCAGCAGTGATTTAGTGGGTGGAGGGGGACAGGGAGATACGCAGTATTTT
CDR3: CASSDLVGGGGQGDTQYF

D: NA
V: TRBV3-1/TRBV3-2
size: NA
J: TRBJ1-3
DNA: TGTGCCAGCAGCCAAGATTCAGGGGCTGGAAACACCATATATTTT
CDR3: CASSQDSGAGNTIYF

D: NA
V: TRBV11-2
size: NA
J: TRBJ1-6
DNA: TGTGCCAGCAGCCAGCCTAAGACAGGCCTTAATTCACCCCTCCACTTT
CDR3: CASSQPKTGLNSPLHF

D: NA
V: TRBV4-1
size: NA
J: TRBJ2-3
DNA: TGCGCCAGCAGCCAAGAGCCGCACAGGGAACTAGGCGCAGATACGCAGTATTTT
CDR3: CASSQEPHRELGADTQYF

D: NA
V: TRBV2
size: NA
J: TRBJ1-5
DNA: TGTGCCAGCAGTGAACTGGGAGGGAATAGCAATCAGCCCCAGCATTTT
CDR3: CASSELGGNSNQPQHF

D: TRBD2
V: TRBV3-1/TRBV3-2
size: NA
J: TRBJ2-5
DNA: TGTGCCAGCAGCCGACAGACTAGCGGGAGTGGAGAGACCCAGTACTTC
CDR3: CASSRQTSGSGETQYF

D: TRBD2
V: TRBV7-3
size: once
J: TRBJ2-2
DNA: TGTGCCAGCAGCTTGGGACTAGCGGGAGGGCTGAAATACCCGAACACCGGGGAGCTGTTTTTT
CDR3: CASSLGLAGGLKYPNTGELFF

D: NA
V: TRBV6-4
size: few
J: TRBJ2-6
DNA: TGTGCCAGCAGTTCCGAGGGGGAATCTGGGGCCAACGTCCTGACTTTC
CDR3: CASSSEGESGANVLTF

D: TRBD1
V: TRBV7-2
size: NA
J: TRBJ1-5
DNA: TGTGCCAGCAGCTTTACCCCGGGACAGGGTGATCAGCCCCAGCATTTT
CDR3: CASSFTPGQGDQPQHF

D: NA
V: TRBV28
size: once
J: TRBJ1-2
DNA: TGTGCCAGCAGTTTATCGCCGGACGGGGAATTGGGCTACACCTTC
CDR3: CASSLSPDGELGYTF

D: TRBD2
V: TRBV28
size: NA
J: TRBJ2-5
DNA: TGTGCCAGCAGTAGGGATAGCGGGCGGACCCAGTACTTC
CDR3: CASSRDSGRTQYF

D: TRBD1
V: TRBV9
size: NA
J: TRBJ2-1
DNA: TGTGCCAGCAGCGTGGTGGGACAGGCGTACAATGAGCAGTTCTTC
CDR3: CASSVVGQAYNEQFF

D: NA
V: TRBV12-3/TRBV12-4
size: NA
J: TRBJ1-2
DNA: TGTGCCAGCAGTTTGAGGGAGTATGGCTACACCTTC
CDR3: CASSLREYGYTF

D: TRBD2
V: TRBV24-1
size: NA
J: TRBJ2-7
DNA: TGTGCCACCAGTCGCACCGGAGCGGGGCTGGAGCAGTACTTC
CDR3: CATSRTGAGLEQYF

D: TRBD1
V: TRBV19
size: NA
J: TRBJ1-1
DNA: TGTGCCAGTAGCGACAGGGTAAACACTGAAGCTTTCTTT
CDR3: CASSDRVNTEAFF

D: TRBD2
V: TRBV28
size: NA
J: TRBJ2-7
DNA: TGTGCCAGCAGCCCCGAGCGGGGCGGGAGGGCATATTACGAGCAGTACTTC
CDR3: CASSPERGGRAYYEQYF

D: NA
V: TRBV6-6
size: NA
J: TRBJ2-3
DNA: TGTGCCAGCAGTTACCAGAGGACTTCGGTCGGTACGCAGTATTTT
CDR3: CASSYQRTSVGTQYF

D: NA
V: TRBV9
size: NA
J: TRBJ1-5
DNA: TGTGCCAGCAGCGTATCGGGGAACCGGCCCCAGCATTTT
CDR3: CASSVSGNRPQHF

D: NA
V: TRBV7-2
size: NA
J: TRBJ2-3
DNA: TGTGCCAGCAGCATTACAGGAACTAGCACAGATACGCAGTATTTT
CDR3: CASSITGTSTDTQYF

D: TRBD1
V: TRBV2
size: few
J: TRBJ1-5
DNA: TGTGCCAGCAGGGGGACAGGGGATCAGCCCCAGCATTTT
CDR3: CASRGTGDQPQHF

D: NA
V: TRBV14
size: NA
J: TRBJ1-2
DNA: TGTGCCAGCAGCAGGAGTGGTGGGGAGAACCTCTATGGCTACACCTTC
CDR3: CASSRSGGENLYGYTF

D: NA
V: TRBV18
size: many
J: TRBJ2-1
DNA: TGTGCCAGCTCACCACTGGTAGCGCCTGAGCAGTTCTTC
CDR3: CASSPLVAPEQFF

D: NA
V: TRBV7-2
size: NA
J: TRBJ2-5
DNA: TGTGCCAGCAGCTTAGCTCGGGGGGCTTCGCACTTC
CDR3: CASSLARGASHF

D: NA
V: TRBV19
size: NA
J: TRBJ2-2
DNA: TGTGCCAGTAGCCACATGCGGCTGAACACCGGGGAGCTGTTTTTT
CDR3: CASSHMRLNTGELFF